This TCR beta chain comes out of a study of shared clonotypes between healthy human individuals. General study findings and limits: Generation of non-shared clonotypes was less probable than generation of clonotypes shared by all four donors.

This clone has a single count. Antigen specificity is unknown. This table comes from immunoSEQ multiplex PCR, and its TCRdb copy is limited to in-frame clones, with some not included. The sample carries 2 million to 2.5 million clones, almost 96% recorded once. The TCR was taken from a man aged 18 to 30 in good health. The source material was naive CD4+ T cells sorted from blood. The subset denotes: CD45RA+ positively selected.

CDR3 nucleotides: TGTGCCAGCAGCGCCTCTCTAACTGAAGAGACCCAGTACTTC. Translated, it gives CASSASLTEETQYF. The chain combines TRBV9 with TRBJ2-5; D gene ambiguous. This CDR3 is 14 amino acids long. V dropped 3 bases and J dropped 3 bases, with 12 bases sitting between them. Germline lookup yields CDR1 SGDLS and CDR2 YYNGEE.